One and the same sample provided the 20 T cell receptor beta chains below, sequenced in a study of T cell clusters in autoimmune cytopenias. One tube held mixed TRB-A and TRB-B primer pools for touch-down PCR. TCRdb reprocessed the multiplex PCR reads and reports one entry per CDR3 protein, with no DNA. This sample's table reports 4,000 to 5,000 distinct CDR3 sequences. Each sample's input was approximately 270 ng genomic DNA, some 38,000 genome equivalents. The same sample was also used in a study of T cell repertoires in aging, cancer and after chemotherapy.

What was sequenced was peripheral blood. The origin of the receptors is a human donor in good health.

The chain couples TRBV7-2 to TRBJ2-1; TCRdb's D gene call, TRBD1, goes unchecked for lack of DNA. The CDR3 consists of 17 residues. Germline V gives CDR1 SGHTA, CDR2 FQGNSA. The CDR3 sequence: CASSRKKGGSLSDEQFF.

This clonotype is called medium-sized based on its frequency. The rearrangement links TRBV27 to TRBJ1-1; TCRdb's assignment of TRBD1 cannot be checked, as there is no DNA. This CDR3 has 14 amino acids. From germline, CDR1 is MNHEY and CDR2 SMNVEV (reference sequence). The CDR3 is CASSLTGVNTEAFF.

This clonotype registers medium-sized (0.01 to 0.1%) by frequency. V usage is TRBV12-3 or TRBV12-4 and J usage is TRBJ2-2; with no DNA, the TCRdb D assignment of TRBD2 cannot be verified. The CDR3 has 15 amino acids. CDR3: CASGSGTRTTGELFF.

This clonotype is medium-sized by frequency. The chain uses TRBV12-3 or TRBV12-4 and TRBJ2-3; TCRdb calls TRBD1, which cannot be checked without DNA. This CDR3 comprises 16 residues. The CDR3 loop reads CASSLAGGGPRDTQYF.

In terms of frequency, this clonotype is medium-sized. V usage is TRBV27 and J usage is TRBJ1-4. Per the germline V gene, CDR1 is MNHEY and CDR2 is SMNVEV (reference sequence). This CDR3 spans 13 amino acids. The CDR3 sequence: CASSFQGGEKLFF.

By frequency, this clonotype is medium-sized. This chain connects TRBV6-2 or TRBV6-3 to TRBJ2-3; absent DNA, TCRdb's TRBD2 call cannot be checked. Germline V gene sequence: CDR1 MNHEY, CDR2 SVGEGT. There are 16 residues in the CDR3. CDR3 loop: CASLGSGRPRADTQYF.

This clonotype is labeled medium-sized based on frequency. The chain has TRBV6-1 and TRBJ2-6. Germline V lookup: CDR1 MNHNS, CDR2 SASEGT. The CDR3 consists of 15 residues. The CDR3 protein is CASSEGSSGANVLTF.

This clonotype is labeled medium-sized based on frequency. V is TRBV5-1 and J is TRBJ1-2; the D gene TCRdb calls, TRBD1, cannot be checked with no DNA. Germline CDR1 SGHRS, CDR2 YFSETQ. The CDR3 contains 13 residues. CDR3 protein: CASSPGQGVGYTF.

By frequency, this clonotype registers medium-sized. The V call is TRBV6-2 or TRBV6-3, the J call TRBJ2-7; TCRdb picks TRBD2, but there is no DNA to check that call. The CDR3 is 15 amino acids. Germline V CDR1 and CDR2: MNHEY, SVGEGT. The chain's CDR3 is CASSYSAGGVDEQYF.

Here the CDR3 reads CASSLISNGEAFF. V and J are TRBV12-3 or TRBV12-4 and TRBJ1-1. The CDR3 has 13 residues.

Its frequency marks this clonotype as large. This chain links TRBV11-3 with TRBJ2-2; TCRdb indicates TRBD1, and absent DNA this call remains unverified. CDR3 length: 15 amino acids. Germline CDR1 SGHNT, CDR2 YENEEA. CDR3 sequence: CASRTGTGGGGELFF.

V and J are TRBV5-1 and TRBJ2-7; no DNA is available, so the TRBD2 call from TCRdb remains unchecked. From germline, CDR1 is SGHRS and CDR2 YFSETQ. The CDR3 contains 17 residues. The CDR3 reads CASSPRATAGPLGEQYF.

The V call is TRBV20-1, the J call TRBJ2-7; the TCRdb call, TRBD2, lacks DNA for checking. Germline CDR1 and CDR2: DFQATT and SNEGSKA (reference sequence). The CDR3 totals 14 residues. Here the CDR3 reads CSASPSGVTYEQYF.

The genes are TRBV7-9 and TRBJ1-2. This CDR3 is 14 amino acids long. CDR1 and CDR2 (germline): SEHNR, FQNEAQ (reference sequence). The CDR3: CASSLLGQNYGYTF. The entire variable domain, with the rest obtained from reference TRBV7-9 and TRBJ1-2, is as follows: DTGVSQNPRHKITKRGQNVTFRCDPISEHNRLYWYRQTLGQGPEFLTYFQNEAQLEKSRLLSDRFSAERPKGSFSTLEIQRTEQGDSAMYLCASSLLGQNYGYTFGSGTRLTVV.

This clonotype is medium-sized by frequency. The chain uses TRBV7-9 and TRBJ2-5. CDR3 length: 12 amino acids. Germline CDR1 is SEHNR and CDR2 is FQNEAQ (reference sequence). CDR3 amino acids: CASGRELETQYF.

By frequency, this clonotype registers medium-sized. V and J are TRBV10-3 and TRBJ2-3; TCRdb's D call, TRBD1, is unchecked because there is no DNA. The CDR3 has 14 amino acids. Germline CDR1 is ENHRY and CDR2 is SYGVKD. The CDR3 sequence: CAITGTGGRDTQYF.

The V call is TRBV7-2, the J call TRBJ1-6; TCRdb's D gene call, TRBD1, goes unchecked for lack of DNA. Germline CDR1 is SGHTA and CDR2 is FQGNSA. The CDR3 length is 14 residues. This CDR3 is CASSLDRVQSPLHF. Full variable domain (missing parts from reference TRBV7-2 and TRBJ1-6): GAGVSQSPSNKVTEKGKDVELRCDPISGHTALYWYRQSLGQGLEFLIYFQGNSAPDKSGLPSDRFSAERTGGSVSTLTIQRTQQEDSAVYLCASSLDRVQSPLHFGNGTRLTVT.

V gene TRBV6-5 combines with J gene TRBJ1-1. The CDR3 totals 16 residues. Germline CDR1 is MNHEY and CDR2 is SVGAGI. The CDR3 sequence: CASSYDLAKTNTEAFF.

Considering frequency, this clonotype is medium-sized. V gene TRBV19 combines with J gene TRBJ2-4; TCRdb reports TRBD2, a call that lacks DNA to check it against. CDR1 and CDR2 from the germline V gene are LNHDA and SQIVND (reference sequence). The CDR3 runs to 15 residues. The CDR3 sequence: CASKRLAGGENIQYF.

CDR3: CASSQDEIQAIYGYTF. The rearrangement uses TRBV4-2 and TRBJ1-2. There are 16 residues in the CDR3. Germline V gene data show CDR1 as LGHNA and CDR2 as YNFKEQ.